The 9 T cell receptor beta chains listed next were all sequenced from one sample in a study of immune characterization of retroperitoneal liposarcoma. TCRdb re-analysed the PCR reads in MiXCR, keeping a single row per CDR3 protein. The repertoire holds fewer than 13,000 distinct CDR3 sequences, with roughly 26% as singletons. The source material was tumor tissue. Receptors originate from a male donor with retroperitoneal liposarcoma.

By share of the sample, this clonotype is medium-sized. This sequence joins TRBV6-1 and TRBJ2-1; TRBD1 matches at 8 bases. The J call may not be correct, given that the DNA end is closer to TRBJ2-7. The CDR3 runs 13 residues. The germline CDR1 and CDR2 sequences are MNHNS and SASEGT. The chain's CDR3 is CASSPLDRGEQYF. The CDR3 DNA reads TGTGCCAGCAGCCCCCTCGACAGGGGCGAGCAGTACTTC.

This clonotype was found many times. CDR3 loop: CASSRTSSSYNEQYF. The CDR3 region has the DNA TGTGCCAGCAGCCGGACGTCAAGCTCCTACAATGAGCAGTACTTC. This rearrangement joins TRBV7-2 to TRBJ2-1; D not certain. The J call could be wrong; TRBJ2-7 is a better fit for the DNA end. The germline CDR1 and CDR2 sequences are SGHTA and FQGNSA. The CDR3 length is 15 residues.

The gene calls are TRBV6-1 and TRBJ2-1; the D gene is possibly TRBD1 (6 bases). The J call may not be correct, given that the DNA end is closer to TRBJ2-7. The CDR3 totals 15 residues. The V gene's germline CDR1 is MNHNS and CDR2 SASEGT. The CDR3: CASSKPGHKVFEQYF. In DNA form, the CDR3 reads TGTGCCAGCAGTAAACCGGGACACAAGGTGTTCGAGCAGTACTTC.

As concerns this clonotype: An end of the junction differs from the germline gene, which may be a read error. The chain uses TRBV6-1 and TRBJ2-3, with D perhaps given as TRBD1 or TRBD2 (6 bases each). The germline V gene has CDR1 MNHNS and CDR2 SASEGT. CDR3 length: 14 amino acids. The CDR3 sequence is CASSARGGAYEQYF. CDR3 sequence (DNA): TGTGCCAGCAGTGCCAGGGGAGGTGCCTACGAGCAGTACTTT.

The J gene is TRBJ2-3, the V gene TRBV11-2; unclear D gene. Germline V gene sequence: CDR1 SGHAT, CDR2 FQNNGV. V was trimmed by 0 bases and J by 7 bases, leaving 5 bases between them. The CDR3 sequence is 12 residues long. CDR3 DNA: TGTGCCAGCAGCTTAGATCGGCATACGCAGTATTTT. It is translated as CASSLDRHTQYF.

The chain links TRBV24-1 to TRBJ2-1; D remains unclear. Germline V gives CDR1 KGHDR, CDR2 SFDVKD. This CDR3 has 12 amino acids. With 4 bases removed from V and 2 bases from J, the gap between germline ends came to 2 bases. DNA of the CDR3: TGTGCCACCAGTGACCCCTACAATGAGCAGTTCTTC. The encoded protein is CATSDPYNEQFF.

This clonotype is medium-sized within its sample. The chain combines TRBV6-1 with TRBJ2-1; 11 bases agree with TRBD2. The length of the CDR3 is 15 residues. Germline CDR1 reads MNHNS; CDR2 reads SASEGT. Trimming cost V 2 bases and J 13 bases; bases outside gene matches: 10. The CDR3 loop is CASSEIAGGQETQFF. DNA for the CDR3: TGTGCCAGCAGTGAAATAGCGGGGGGGCAAGAGACCCAGTTCTTC.

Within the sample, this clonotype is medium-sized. The CDR3 region has the DNA TGTGCCAGCAGTGAATTCGGGGGGGGGTTAAATGAAAAACTGTTTTTT. Translated, it gives CASSEFGGGLNEKLFF. The J gene is TRBJ1-4, the V gene TRBV6-1; TRBD1 might be the D (5 bases). Germline CDR1 reads MNHNS; CDR2 reads SASEGT. Trimming shortened V by 2 bases and J by 5 bases, and 15 bases separated the two germline ends. The CDR3 covers 16 residues.

CDR3 coding DNA: TGTGCCAGCAGCAGACAGGGGTTCTCATTAGGGGGTATCGAGCAGTTCTTC. It translates to CASSRQGFSLGGIEQFF. The chain has TRBV12-3 or TRBV12-4 and TRBJ2-1; 8 bases line up with TRBD1. With 6 bases clipped from V and 10 bases from J, the junction kept 20 bases outside the gene matches. CDR3 length equals 17 residues.